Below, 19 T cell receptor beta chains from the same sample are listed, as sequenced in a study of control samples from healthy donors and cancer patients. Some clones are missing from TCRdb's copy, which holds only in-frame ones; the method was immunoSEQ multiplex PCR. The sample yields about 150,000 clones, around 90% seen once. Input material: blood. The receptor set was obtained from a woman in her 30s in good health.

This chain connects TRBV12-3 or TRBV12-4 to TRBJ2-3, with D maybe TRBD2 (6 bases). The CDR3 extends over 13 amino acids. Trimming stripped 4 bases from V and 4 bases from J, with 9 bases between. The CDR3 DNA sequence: TGTGCCAGCAGTTGGTGGGACTCAGATACGCAGTATTTT. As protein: CASSWWDSDTQYF.

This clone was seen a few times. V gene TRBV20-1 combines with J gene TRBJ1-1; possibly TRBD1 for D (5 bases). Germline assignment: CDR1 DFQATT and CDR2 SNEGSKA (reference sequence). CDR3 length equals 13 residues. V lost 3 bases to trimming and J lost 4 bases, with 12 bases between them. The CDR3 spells CSASPGGSTEAFF. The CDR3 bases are TGCAGTGCTAGTCCCGGGGGTAGCACTGAAGCTTTCTTT.

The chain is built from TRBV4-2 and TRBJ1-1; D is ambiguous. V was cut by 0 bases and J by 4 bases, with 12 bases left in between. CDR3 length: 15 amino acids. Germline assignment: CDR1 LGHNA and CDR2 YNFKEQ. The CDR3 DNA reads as TGTGCCAGCAGCCAAGAGGAGGCAGGATCCACTGAAGCTTTCTTT. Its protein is CASSQEEAGSTEAFF.

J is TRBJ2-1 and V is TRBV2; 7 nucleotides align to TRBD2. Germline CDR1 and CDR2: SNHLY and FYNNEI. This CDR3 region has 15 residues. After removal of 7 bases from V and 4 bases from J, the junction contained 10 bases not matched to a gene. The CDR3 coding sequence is TGTGCCAGCATCCCCTTGCGGGGGAGGTACAATGAGCAGTTCTTC. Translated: CASIPLRGRYNEQFF.

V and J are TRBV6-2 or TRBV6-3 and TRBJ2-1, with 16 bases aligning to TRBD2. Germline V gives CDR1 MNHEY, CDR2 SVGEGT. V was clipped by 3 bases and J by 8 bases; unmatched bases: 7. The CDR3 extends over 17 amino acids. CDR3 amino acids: CASSYHGTSGRVHEQFF. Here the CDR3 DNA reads TGTGCCAGCAGTTATCACGGGACTAGCGGGAGGGTCCATGAGCAGTTCTTC.

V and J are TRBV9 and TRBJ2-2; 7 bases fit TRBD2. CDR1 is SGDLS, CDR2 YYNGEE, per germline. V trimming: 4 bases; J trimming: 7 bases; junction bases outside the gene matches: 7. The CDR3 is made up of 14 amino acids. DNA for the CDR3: TGTGCCAGCAGCCCACGACTAGCTAGCGGGGAGCTGTTTTTT. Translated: CASSPRLASGELFF.

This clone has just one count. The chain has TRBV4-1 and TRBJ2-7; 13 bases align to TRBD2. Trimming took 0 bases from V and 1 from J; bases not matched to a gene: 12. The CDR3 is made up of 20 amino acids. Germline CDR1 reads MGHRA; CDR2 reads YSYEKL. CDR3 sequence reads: CASSQDRPGLAGFPSYEQYF. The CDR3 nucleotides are TGCGCCAGCAGCCAAGACCGTCCGGGACTAGCGGGATTCCCGTCCTACGAGCAGTACTTC.

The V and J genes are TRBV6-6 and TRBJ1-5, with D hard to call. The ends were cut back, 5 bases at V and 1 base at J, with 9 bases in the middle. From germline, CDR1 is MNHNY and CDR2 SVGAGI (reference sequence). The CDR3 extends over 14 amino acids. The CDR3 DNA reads TGTGCCAGCAGTCTTCGGACCAGCAATCAGCCCCAGCATTTT. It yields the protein CASSLRTSNQPQHF.

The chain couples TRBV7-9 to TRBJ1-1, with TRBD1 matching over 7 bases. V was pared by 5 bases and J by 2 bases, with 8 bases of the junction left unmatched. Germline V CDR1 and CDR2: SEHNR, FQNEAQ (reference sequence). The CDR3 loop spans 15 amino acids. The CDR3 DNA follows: TGTGCCAGCAGCCCTCAGACAGGGCCTAACACTGAAGCTTTCTTT. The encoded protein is CASSPQTGPNTEAFF.

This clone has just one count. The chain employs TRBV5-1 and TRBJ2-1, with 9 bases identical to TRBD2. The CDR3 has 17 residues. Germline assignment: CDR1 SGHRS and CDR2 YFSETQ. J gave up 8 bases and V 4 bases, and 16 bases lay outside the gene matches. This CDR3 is CASSAGWTGGRADEQFF. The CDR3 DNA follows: TGCGCCAGCAGCGCGGGATGGACTGGCGGGAGGGCTGATGAGCAGTTCTTC.

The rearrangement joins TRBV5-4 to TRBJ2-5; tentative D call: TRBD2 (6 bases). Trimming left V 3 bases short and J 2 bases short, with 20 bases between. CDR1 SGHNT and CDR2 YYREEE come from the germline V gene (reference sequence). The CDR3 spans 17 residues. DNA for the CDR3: TGTGCCAGCAGCTCCGACCCCGGGACTCGAGGGCAAGAGACCCAGTACTTC. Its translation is CASSSDPGTRGQETQYF.

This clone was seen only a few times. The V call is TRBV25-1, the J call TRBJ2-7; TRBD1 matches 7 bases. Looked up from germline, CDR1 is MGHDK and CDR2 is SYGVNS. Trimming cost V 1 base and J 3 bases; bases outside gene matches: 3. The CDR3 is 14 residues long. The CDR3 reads CASSEFGQDYEQYF. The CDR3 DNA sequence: TGTGCCAGCAGTGAATTTGGACAGGACTACGAGCAGTACTTC.

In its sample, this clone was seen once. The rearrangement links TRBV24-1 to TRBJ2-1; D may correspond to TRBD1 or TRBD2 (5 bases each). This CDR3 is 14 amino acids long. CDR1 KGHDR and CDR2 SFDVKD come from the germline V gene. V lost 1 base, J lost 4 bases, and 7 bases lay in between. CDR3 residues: CATSDFGGYNEQFF. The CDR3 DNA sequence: TGTGCCACCAGTGATTTTGGGGGTTACAATGAGCAGTTCTTC.

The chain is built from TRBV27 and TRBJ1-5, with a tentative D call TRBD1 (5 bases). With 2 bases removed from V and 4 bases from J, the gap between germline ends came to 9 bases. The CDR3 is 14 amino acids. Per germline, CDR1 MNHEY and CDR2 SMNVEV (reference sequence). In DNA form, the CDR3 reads TGTGCCAGCAGTTTAACAGGATGGAATCAGCCCCAGCATTTT. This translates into CASSLTGWNQPQHF.

The CDR3 reads CSAPSFSNLHF. The CDR3 nucleotides read TGCAGTGCTCCTTCATTTTCAAATCTCCACTTT. V is TRBV20-1 and J is TRBJ1-6; D is undetermined. CDR3 length equals 11 residues. Germline lookup yields CDR1 DFQATT and CDR2 SNEGSKA (reference sequence). V gave up 5 bases and J gave up 16 bases, with 15 bases separating them.

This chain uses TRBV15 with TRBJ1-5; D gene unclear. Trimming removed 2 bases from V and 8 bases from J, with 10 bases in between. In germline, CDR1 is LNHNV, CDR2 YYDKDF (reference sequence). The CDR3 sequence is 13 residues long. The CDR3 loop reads CATSRSSTEPQHF. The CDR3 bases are TGTGCCACCAGCAGATCATCAACTGAGCCCCAGCATTTT.

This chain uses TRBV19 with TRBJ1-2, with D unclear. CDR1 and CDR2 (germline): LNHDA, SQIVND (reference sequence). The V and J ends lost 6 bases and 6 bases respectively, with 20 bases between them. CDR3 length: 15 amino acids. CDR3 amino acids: CASSDRAFGEDGYTF. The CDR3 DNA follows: TGTGCCAGTAGCGACCGTGCTTTTGGGGAGGATGGCTACACCTTC.

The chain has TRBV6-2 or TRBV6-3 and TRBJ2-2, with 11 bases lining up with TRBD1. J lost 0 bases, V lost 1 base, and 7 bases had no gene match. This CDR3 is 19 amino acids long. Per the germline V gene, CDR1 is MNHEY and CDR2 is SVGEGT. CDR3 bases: TGTGCCAGCAGTTACTTCCGGGACAGGGGGATCCCGAACACCGGGGAGCTGTTTTTT. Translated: CASSYFRDRGIPNTGELFF.

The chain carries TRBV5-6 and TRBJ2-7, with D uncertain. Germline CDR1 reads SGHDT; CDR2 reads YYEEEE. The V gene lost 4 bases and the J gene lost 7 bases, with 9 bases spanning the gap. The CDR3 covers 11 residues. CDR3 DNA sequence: TGTGCCAGCAGCATACTCCGGGAGCAGTACTTC. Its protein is CASSILREQYF.